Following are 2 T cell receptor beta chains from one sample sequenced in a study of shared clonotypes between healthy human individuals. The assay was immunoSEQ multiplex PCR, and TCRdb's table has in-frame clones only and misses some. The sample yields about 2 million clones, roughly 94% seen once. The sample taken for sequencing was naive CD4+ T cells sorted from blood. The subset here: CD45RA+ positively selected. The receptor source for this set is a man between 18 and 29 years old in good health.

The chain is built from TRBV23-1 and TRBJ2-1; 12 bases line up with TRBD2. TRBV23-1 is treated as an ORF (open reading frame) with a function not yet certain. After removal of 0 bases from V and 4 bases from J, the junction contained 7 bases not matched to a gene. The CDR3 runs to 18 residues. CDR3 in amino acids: CASSQSVASGREYNEQFF. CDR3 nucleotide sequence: TGCGCCAGCAGTCAATCGGTCGCTAGCGGGAGGGAATACAATGAGCAGTTCTTC.

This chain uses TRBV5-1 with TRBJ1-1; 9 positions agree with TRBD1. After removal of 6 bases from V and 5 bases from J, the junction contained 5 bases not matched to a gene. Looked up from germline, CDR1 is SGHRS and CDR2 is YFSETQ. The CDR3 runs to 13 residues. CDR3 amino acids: CASTQGAGTEAFF. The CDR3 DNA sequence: TGCGCCAGCACACAGGGGGCCGGAACTGAAGCTTTCTTT.